The 20 T cell receptor beta chains below all came from one sample that was sequenced in a study of T-cell memory formation after mild COVID-19. Each CDR3 protein gets one entry after TCRdb re-called the 5' RACE reads with MiXCR. This sample yields 250,000 to 350,000 distinct CDR3 sequences, of which 15% to 20% are seen a single time; approximately 23% belongs to the top ten. Sequenced input: PBMCs or a T cell subset sorted from them (not recorded which). The source is a man aged 18-30 years who had mild COVID-19 (a few samples of this study predate the infection). Cell type and time point are not known.

This clonotype turned up a few times. The chain has TRBV5-1 and TRBJ2-2; 9 bases agree with TRBD1. Germline V lookup: CDR1 SGHRS, CDR2 YFSETQ. The CDR3 sequence is 15 residues long. The V and J ends lost 10 bases and 6 bases, in that order; junction bases with no gene match: 13. In DNA, the CDR3 is TGCGCCTGTAAACAGGGGGCGCAGGTGGCCGGGGAGCTGTTTTTT. It encodes CACKQGAQVAGELFF.

This clonotype has only a few counts. The CDR3 bases are TGTGCCAGCAGCTCGGGACGGAGCCTTGAGCAGTACTTC. Protein: CASSSGRSLEQYF. V gene TRBV7-9 combines with J gene TRBJ2-7, with D perhaps assigned TRBD1 or TRBD2 (5 bases each). Germline-derived CDR1 and CDR2 are SEHNR and FQNEAQ (reference sequence). The CDR3 length is 13 residues. V gave up 4 bases and J gave up 7 bases, with 14 bases separating them.

V usage is TRBV29-1 and J usage is TRBJ1-1, with D unresolved. There are 11 residues in the CDR3. V was cut by 4 bases and J by 7 bases, with 10 bases left in between. Germline loops: CDR1 SQVTM, CDR2 ANQGSEA. DNA of the CDR3: TGCAGCGTTGCCGAGGACGGTGAAGCTTTCTTT. This encodes CSVAEDGEAFF.

The rearrangement uses TRBV20-1 and TRBJ2-1; either TRBD1 or TRBD2 may supply D (5 bases each). Germline V gene lookup returns CDR1 DFQATT and CDR2 SNEGSKA (reference sequence). Trimming stripped 6 bases from V and 4 bases from J, with 16 bases between. The CDR3 consists of 14 residues. The CDR3 DNA is TGCAGTGCCAGGGACCACCATAAGTACAATGAGCAGTTCTTC. This encodes CSARDHHKYNEQFF.

The gene calls are TRBV5-1 and TRBJ2-2; tentative D call: TRBD1 (5 bases). The CDR3 consists of 15 residues. V lost 0 bases to trimming and J lost 5 bases, with 11 bases between them. Germline V lookup: CDR1 SGHRS, CDR2 YFSETQ. This chain's CDR3 is CASSLVPGQTGELFF. CDR3 nucleotide sequence: TGCGCCAGCAGCTTGGTTCCAGGGCAAACCGGGGAGCTGTTTTTT.

The V call is TRBV7-9, the J call TRBJ1-2; a possible D gene is TRBD1 (5 bases). This CDR3 is built from 18 residues. The V and J ends lost 4 bases and 5 bases respectively, with 26 bases between them. Germline-derived CDR1 and CDR2 are SEHNR and FQNEAQ (reference sequence). The CDR3 coding sequence is TGTGCCAGCAGCTCCACAGGCGAGACCGGAGAAATCCGATATGGCTACACCTTC. It yields the protein CASSSTGETGEIRYGYTF.

This clonotype showed up just a few times. The rearrangement uses TRBV5-1 and TRBJ1-1, with TRBD1 matching over 12 bases. The CDR3 sequence is 16 residues long. V dropped 6 bases and J dropped 0; count of bases not matched to a gene: 6. The germline gives CDR1 SGHRS, CDR2 YFSETQ. The CDR3 nucleotides read TGCGCCAGCAAGGCCGGGACAGGGGGCCTGAACACTGAAGCTTTCTTT. This translates into CASKAGTGGLNTEAFF. Full variable domain (missing parts from reference TRBV5-1 and TRBJ1-1): KAGVTQTPRYLIKTRGQQVTLSCSPISGHRSVSWYQQTPGQGLQFLFEYFSETQRNKGNFPGRFSGRQFSNSRSEMNVSTLELGDSALYLCASKAGTGGLNTEAFFGQGTRLTVV.

This clonotype showed up many times. The chain uses TRBV7-2 and TRBJ1-5; D unresolved. V was clipped by 1 base and J by 6 bases, with 7 bases between them. The CDR3 has 13 residues. Germline V gene lookup returns CDR1 SGHTA and CDR2 FQGNSA. CDR3 region: CASSLVEGQPQHF. CDR3 DNA: TGTGCCAGCAGCTTAGTCGAGGGTCAGCCCCAGCATTTT.

The table lists this clonotype with a few counts. J is TRBJ1-1 and V is TRBV11-2; possibly TRBD1 for D (5 bases). Trimming took off 1 base at V and 11 bases at J, with 17 bases between the two ends. CDR3 length: 14 amino acids. Germline CDR1 and CDR2: SGHAT and FQNNGV. CDR3 residues: CASSLVTKWGTAFF. In DNA form, the CDR3 reads TGTGCCAGCAGCTTAGTTACTAAATGGGGGACGGCTTTCTTT.

In its sample, this clonotype was seen a few times. The junction shows a germline mismatch at one end, possibly a read error. This chain connects TRBV7-7 to TRBJ2-3; tentatively, D is TRBD1 or TRBD2 (5 bases each). Germline V gene data show CDR1 as SSHAT and CDR2 as FNYEAQ (reference sequence). The CDR3 runs 13 residues. The CDR3 sequence: CASSWDRADTQYF. The DNA for the CDR3 is TGTGCTAGCAGCTGGGACCGGGCAGATACGCAGTATTTT.

This clonotype showed up just a few times. The chain recombines TRBV7-9 with TRBJ1-4; D remains ambiguous. The CDR3 loop spans 17 amino acids. Germline V gene data show CDR1 as SEHNR and CDR2 as FQNEAQ (reference sequence). With 6 bases removed from V and 5 bases from J, the gap between germline ends came to 22 bases. The CDR3 DNA reads TGTGCCAGCAGACCTAGCTTCTCGCAGTCGGAAAATGAAAAACTGTTTTTT. Its protein is CASRPSFSQSENEKLFF.

The rearrangement uses TRBV7-9 and TRBJ2-1; D ambiguous. V was cut by 5 bases and J by 3 bases, with 14 bases left in between. The CDR3 runs to 15 residues. Germline CDR1 SEHNR, CDR2 FQNEAQ (reference sequence). CDR3 loop: CASSLQWTLYNEQFF. The CDR3, as DNA: TGTGCCAGCAGCCTACAGTGGACCCTCTACAATGAGCAGTTCTTC.

This rearrangement joins TRBV4-3 to TRBJ1-4; no clear D gene. Germline values: CDR1 LGHNA, CDR2 YSLEER. The V gene lost 1 base and the J gene lost 7 bases, with 19 bases spanning the gap. The CDR3 is made up of 17 amino acids. The CDR3 is CASSQGPPHQAGEKLFF. The DNA of the CDR3 is TGCGCCAGCAGCCAAGGGCCCCCGCATCAAGCGGGTGAAAAACTGTTTTTT.

This clonotype was seen repeatedly, ten times or more. V usage is TRBV20-1 and J usage is TRBJ1-4; 8 nucleotides match TRBD1. CDR1 and CDR2 (germline): DFQATT, SNEGSKA (reference sequence). The CDR3 length is 16 residues. After removal of 4 bases from V and 0 bases from J, the junction contained 7 bases not matched to a gene. The CDR3 DNA sequence: TGCAGTGCTAATCCGGGACAGGCTGCAACTAATGAAAAACTGTTTTTT. As protein: CSANPGQAATNEKLFF.

There are a few counts of this clonotype. The rearrangement joins TRBV5-1 to TRBJ2-2; 7 bases are a match to TRBD2. The CDR3 is 19 amino acids. The J segment lost 5 bases and the V segment lost 4 bases, leaving 20 bases of the junction unmatched. Germline V gene sequence: CDR1 SGHRS, CDR2 YFSETQ. DNA for the CDR3: TGCGCCAGCAGCCGCGAGGTGAATCTAGCGGAGTCGGGGACCGGGGAGCTGTTTTTT. Translation: CASSREVNLAESGTGELFF.

This chain joins TRBV3-1 and TRBJ2-1, with D maybe TRBD1 (6 bases). Trimming cost V 3 bases and J 1 base, with 16 bases left between them. This CDR3 has 17 residues. Germline loops: CDR1 LGHDT, CDR2 YNNKEL (reference sequence). In nucleotides, the CDR3 is TGTGCCAGCAGCCAGCGGAGAGGGGACATATCCTACAATGAGCAGTTCTTC. The encoded protein is CASSQRRGDISYNEQFF.

The rearrangement uses TRBV24-1 and TRBJ2-3, with D uncertain. Germline V CDR1 and CDR2: KGHDR, SFDVKD. The CDR3 consists of 14 residues. The ends were cut back, 4 bases at V and 10 bases at J, with 17 bases in the middle. CDR3 sequence: CATSDPQPPWAQYF. CDR3 nucleotides: TGTGCCACCAGTGACCCCCAACCCCCTTGGGCGCAGTATTTT.

This clonotype occurred a few times. V usage is TRBV5-1 and J usage is TRBJ1-1; D uncertain. Deletions cut 4 bases from V and 7 bases from J, with 11 bases between. The length of the CDR3 is 12 residues. In germline, CDR1 is SGHRS, CDR2 YFSETQ. CDR3 protein: CASSGPGFEAFF. The CDR3 DNA sequence: TGCGCCAGCAGCGGACCGGGATTTGAAGCTTTCTTT.

This clonotype was observed a handful of times. The V call is TRBV20-1, the J call TRBJ2-7, with D possibly called TRBD1 or TRBD2 (5 bases each). This CDR3 comprises 14 residues. CDR1 DFQATT and CDR2 SNEGSKA come from the germline V gene (reference sequence). Between the trimmed V and J ends, which lost 5 bases and 2 bases, there was a span of 16 bases. The CDR3 sequence: CSALHGAEPYEQYF. CDR3 nucleotide sequence: TGCAGTGCTCTCCACGGGGCCGAACCCTACGAGCAGTACTTC.

V usage is TRBV9 and J usage is TRBJ1-3; D remains ambiguous. V was cut by 7 bases and J by 5 bases, with 7 bases left in between. In germline, CDR1 is SGDLS, CDR2 YYNGEE. This CDR3 is built from 11 residues. The CDR3 sequence is CASGLRNTIYF. In DNA form, the CDR3 reads TGTGCCAGCGGGTTGCGAAACACCATATATTTT.